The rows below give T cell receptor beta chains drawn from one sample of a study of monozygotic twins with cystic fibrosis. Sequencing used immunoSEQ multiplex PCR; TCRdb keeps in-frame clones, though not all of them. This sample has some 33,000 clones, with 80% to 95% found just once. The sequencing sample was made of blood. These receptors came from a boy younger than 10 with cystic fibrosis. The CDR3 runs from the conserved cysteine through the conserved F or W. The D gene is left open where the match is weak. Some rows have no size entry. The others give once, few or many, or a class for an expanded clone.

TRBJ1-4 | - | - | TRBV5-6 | TGTGCCAGCAGCTTGTTGGTGGACGGAGCTGCAACTAATGAAAAACTGTTTTTT | CASSLLVDGAATNEKLFF
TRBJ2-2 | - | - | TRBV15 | TGTGCCACCAGCAGAGACAACAACCCTACCGGGGAGCTGTTTTTT | CATSRDNNPTGELFF
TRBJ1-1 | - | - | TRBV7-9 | TGTGCCAGCAGTCCAGAAAGAGGGGGAAAGGCTTTCTTT | CASSPERGGKAFF
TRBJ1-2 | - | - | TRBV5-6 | TGTGCCAGCACCCCCCTCGGGGGGACAAATGGCTACACCTTC | CASTPLGGTNGYTF
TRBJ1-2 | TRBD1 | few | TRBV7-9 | TGTGCCAGCAGCTTAGGACAGGGGGGAAGTGGCTACACCTTC | CASSLGQGGSGYTF
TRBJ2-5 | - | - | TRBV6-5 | TGTGCCAGCCGCCTGGGCCTAGCCGAGACCCAGTACTTC | CASRLGLAETQYF
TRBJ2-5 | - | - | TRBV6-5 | TGTGCCAGCAGTTATCTCCAGGGACGAGAGACCCAGTACTTC | CASSYLQGRETQYF
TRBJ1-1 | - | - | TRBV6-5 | TGTGCCAGCAGTTACCGGCCGGACTCTGAAGCTTTCTTT | CASSYRPDSEAFF
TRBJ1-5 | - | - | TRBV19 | TGTGCCAGTATTGGGGGCAATCAGCCCCAGCATTTT | CASIGGNQPQHF
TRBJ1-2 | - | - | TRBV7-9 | TGTGCCAGCAGCCCCCGGGACGGAAAACGATATGGCTACACCTTC | CASSPRDGKRYGYTF
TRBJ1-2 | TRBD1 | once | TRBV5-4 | TGTGCCAGCAGCCGGGACAGGGACGACTATGGCTACACCTTC | CASSRDRDDYGYTF
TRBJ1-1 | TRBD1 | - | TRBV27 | TGTGCCAGCTATGGACAGGGAGACACTGAAGCTTTCTTT | CASYGQGDTEAFF
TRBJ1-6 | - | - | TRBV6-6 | TGTGCCAGCAGTTCGCGCGGCCCCTATAATTCACCCCTCCACTTT | CASSSRGPYNSPLHF
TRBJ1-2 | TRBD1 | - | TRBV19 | TGTGCCAGTAGTCAACCGGGACAGGGGAAGTATGGCTACACCTTC | CASSQPGQGKYGYTF
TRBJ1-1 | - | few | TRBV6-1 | TGTGCCAGCAGTGGCCACACTGAAGCTTTCTTT | CASSGHTEAFF
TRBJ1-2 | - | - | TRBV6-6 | TGTGCCAGCAGCCAGGGTTACTATGGCTACACCTTC | CASSQGYYGYTF
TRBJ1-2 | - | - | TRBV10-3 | TGTGCCATCAGTGAGCCGACAGAAAACTATGGCTACACCTTC | CAISEPTENYGYTF
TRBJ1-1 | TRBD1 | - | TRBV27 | TGTGCCACCCAGAGGGGACAGGGGTTAACTGAAGCTTTCTTT | CATQRGQGLTEAFF
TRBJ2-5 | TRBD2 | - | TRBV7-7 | TGTGCCAGCAGCTTAGGCGGGAGTCCCCAAGAGACCCAGTACTTC | CASSLGGSPQETQYF
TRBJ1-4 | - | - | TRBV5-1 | TGCGCCAGCAGCTACGACGATAGTGAAAAACTGTTTTTT | CASSYDDSEKLFF
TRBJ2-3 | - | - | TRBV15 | TGTGCCACCAGCAGAGATAGGCGAAGCACAGATACGCAGTATTTT | CATSRDRRSTDTQYF
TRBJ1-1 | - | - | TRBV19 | TGTGCCAGTAGTTTAGGCTTGAACACTGAAGCTTTCTTT | CASSLGLNTEAFF
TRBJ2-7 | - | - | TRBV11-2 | TGTGCCAGCAGCTTAGGGCGGCACGAGCAGTACTTC | CASSLGRHEQYF
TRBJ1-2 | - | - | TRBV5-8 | TGTGCCAGCAGCTTAAGGAGGGGCAGGAATGGCTACACCTTC | CASSLRRGRNGYTF
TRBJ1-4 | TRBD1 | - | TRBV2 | TGTGCCAGCAGTGAGCCGACAGGGGGCGACGAAAAACTGTTTTTT | CASSEPTGGDEKLFF
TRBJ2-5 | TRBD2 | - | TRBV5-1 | TGCGCCAGCAGGGGGCTAGCGGGGGGCCAAGAGACCCAGTACTTC | CASRGLAGGQETQYF
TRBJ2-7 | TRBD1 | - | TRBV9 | TGTGCCAGCAGCGTAGGTAGGACAGGGGGCAGGGAGCAGTACTTC | CASSVGRTGGREQYF
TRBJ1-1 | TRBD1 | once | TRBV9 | TGTGCCAGCAGCGTCGACAGGGACACTGAAGCTTTCTTT | CASSVDRDTEAFF